Listed below are T cell receptor beta chains from one sample, sequenced in a study of CD8+ T cells in alopecia areata. Generated by immunoSEQ multiplex PCR, the TCRdb table keeps only in-frame clones and is missing some. The sample has 75,000 to 85,000 clones; around 67% are singletons. This specimen consisted of CD8+ T cells sorted from blood, obtained at week 24, from a patient treated with tofacitinib. These receptors came from a human donor with alopecia areata. Both conserved end residues are part of each CDR3. The order of the fields is CDR3 DNA, CDR3 protein, D gene, J gene, V gene, clone size. The D gene is left open where the match is weak. Size is omitted from some rows. Given values are once, few, many or a class for expanded clones.

TGCAGCGTTGAGGAGTCTTCCGGGCCCAGGGGGACTGAAGCTTTCTTT CSVEESSGPRGTEAFF TRBD1 TRBJ1-1 TRBV29-1 once
TGCGCCAGCAGCTTGTCAGGGTTGAACACTGAAGCTTTCTTT CASSLSGLNTEAFF . TRBJ1-1 TRBV5-1 few
TGTGCCAGCAGCTCCCACAGGGACGGCTACACCTTC CASSSHRDGYTF . TRBJ1-2 TRBV11-2 once
TGTGCCAGCAGCAAAATCCAGGTCGGCAGCCTCTCCTACGAGCAGTACTTC CASSKIQVGSLSYEQYF . TRBJ2-7 TRBV21-1 few
TGTGCCAGCAGCTTACCGGAGAGACGGGACACGGGCTCAGGAAACACCATATATTTT CASSLPERRDTGSGNTIYF . TRBJ1-3 TRBV7-2 few
TGTGCCAGCAGTTACTCGGCAGGGTCCAATCAGCCCCAGCATTTT CASSYSAGSNQPQHF . TRBJ1-5 TRBV6-5 .
TGCGCCAGCAGCCAATCCCTCGAGACCCAGTACTTC CASSQSLETQYF . TRBJ2-5 TRBV4-1 .
TGTGCCAGCAGCCAAGACGGAGTACCTAGCACAGATACGCAGTATTTT CASSQDGVPSTDTQYF . TRBJ2-3 TRBV14 .
TGTGCCAGCAGCTTACTTGGGACAGATACGCAGTATTTT CASSLLGTDTQYF . TRBJ2-3 TRBV7-3 .
TGTGCCAGCAGCTTAGCGAGCGGGAGAGTCGGCGAGCAGTTCTTC CASSLASGRVGEQFF TRBD2 TRBJ2-1 TRBV7-2 once
TGCGCCAGCAGCCAAGACACCGGGACTGGGGCCAACGTCCTGACTTTC CASSQDTGTGANVLTF . TRBJ2-6 TRBV4-3 few
TGCGCCAGCAGCCAAGATTCCGGGGAGCTGTTTTTT CASSQDSGELFF . TRBJ2-2 TRBV4-1 .
TGTGCCAGCAGTTTGATAGCGGGAGGTGGGGAGACCCAGTACTTC CASSLIAGGGETQYF TRBD2 TRBJ2-5 TRBV28 few
TGCGCCAGCAGTGAAGACAGGGGGGGACCTTACGAGCAGTACTTC CASSEDRGGPYEQYF TRBD1 TRBJ2-7 TRBV4-1 .
TGTGCCATCAGTGACATAATGGTTGATACGCAGTATTTT CAISDIMVDTQYF . TRBJ2-3 TRBV10-3 .
TGTGCCAGCAGCCCAGGACAGGGTAGCACTGAAGCTTTCTTT CASSPGQGSTEAFF TRBD1 TRBJ1-1 TRBV7-9 once
TGTGCCAGCAGCTCTATCACCGGGCCTCCGTCCTACGAGCAGTACTTC CASSSITGPPSYEQYF . TRBJ2-7 TRBV7-9 few
TGTGCCAGCAGTTTGAGACAGGGCCTAGGGGCCAACGTCCTGACTTTC CASSLRQGLGANVLTF TRBD1 TRBJ2-6 TRBV28 few
TGTGCCAGCAGCCAAGAGTACAATGAGCAGTTCTTC CASSQEYNEQFF . TRBJ2-1 TRBV14 many
TGTGCCAGCCCAATTTACTGGTTCTTC CASPIYWFF . TRBJ2-1 TRBV7-6 .
TGCGCCAGCAGCGAGGGTCGCGGGAGGAACGAGCAGTACTTC CASSEGRGRNEQYF TRBD2 TRBJ2-7 TRBV5-1 .
TGCAGCGCCGGGACCGGGACGGACAAGTTCTTC CSAGTGTDKFF . TRBJ2-1 TRBV29-1 .